The entry below gives a single TCR beta chain sequence along with its context. The target of this receptor is not known. No base quality information exists; no much larger clone differs at one position. TCRbeta CDR3 regions were profiled with the immunoSEQ Assay using bias-controlled multiplex PCR amplification of genomic DNA. Turning to the authors' computational methods: The absolute abundance of each unique TCRbeta CDR3 region was quantified after sequences were collapsed and filtered. Differential abundance was tested with two models: a binomial (Fisher-equivalent) model and a beta-binomial model that adds time-dependent variance fitted from healthy donors. Clones with fewer than 5 combined templates were removed, and differential abundance was called for clones with a Benjamini-Hochberg FDR below 0.01. Beta-binomial variance was modeled as a function of total template count across the two samples using the form v = (b*log(k)+a)^2. As stored in TCRdb, this immuneACCESS dataset retains in-frame rearrangements with V and J assigned. A fraction of the clones does not appear; measured against another copy, unresolved V genes explain less than half of the discrepancy, and the remainder lacks a known reason. The V and J calls and clone size were taken over from that table, and D and trimming were inferred from the DNA. The sample profile shows approximately 90,000 clones; 70% to 90% of them were found once. Just under 4.5% of the sample is held by the ten biggest clonotypes.

This record comes from a study of identifying expanded T cells in peripheral blood (dated by TCRdb to about 2019). With respect to the entire study: Separate aliquots of the same genomic DNA pool were sequenced to produce technical replicates, and four replicates were compared in pairs.

The germline V gene encodes CDR1 SGHVS and CDR2 FNYEAQ. The CDR3 has 16 amino acids, counting the end cysteine and phenylalanine. The retained sequence is limited to the CDR3, 48 bases, with the frame set at the first base. From V the trimming removes 1 base and from J it removes 4 bases, while the gene matches leave 6 bases of the junction unaccounted for. Beyond this particular receptor, the publication reports: Between technical replicates the binomial model flagged approximately 1.3 differentially abundant clones, whereas over roughly 2 weeks the binomial model flagged about 16.4 and over about 4 weeks around 19. The authors expected biological variance in healthy repertoires might increase further over much longer intervals such as months to years. Across all healthy donors, variance in clone template counts between two-week samples was found to increase significantly with total template count. Both the number of clones called differentially abundant and the false-positive rate were significantly reduced by the beta-binomial model across all healthy-donor time intervals.

During the collection period, no immune events, such as infections, were documented for the healthy donors. Time-dependent variance in a beta-binomial model of T-cell clone differential abundance was calibrated using healthy-donor blood repertoires as a training cohort. The training cohort was composed of roughly ten healthy donors, 3 female and 7 male. Donor ages ranged from about 29 to 70 years, with an average of 43 years. Whole blood, obtained from a commercial supplier, was collected from each healthy donor at three time points spaced approximately two weeks apart. Genomic DNA was extracted from unsorted whole blood for immunosequencing.

This chain is built from TRBV7-6 and TRBJ2-3; the junction holds 9 bases that match TRBD2. The clonotype originates from a person aged 18-70 years in good health. The sample was blood. The CDR3 here reads CASSLVIAGAPDTQYF. The DNA reads TGTGCCAGCAGCTTAGTGATAGCGGGGGCACCAGATACGCAGTATTTT.